The next 2 T cell receptor beta chains were all read from a single sample in a study of blood T cells in healthy people across ages. Together with a sample-barcoded 5' primer, a J-beta primer mix was included in a second PCR lasting about 7 to 11 cycles. TCRdb fed the 5' RACE reads into MiXCR, producing one record per CDR3 protein. The table has 550,000 to 750,000 distinct CDR3 sequences, around a fifth seen once; the top ten hold 3.5% to 4%. Sample: blood. The receptors derive from an older man in good health.

This clonotype was found a few times. The rearrangement links TRBV5-1 to TRBJ2-5, with 7 bases lining up with TRBD2. CDR3 length equals 15 residues. The germline gives CDR1 SGHRS, CDR2 YFSETQ. The trim removed 5 bases at V and 2 bases at J, leaving 9 bases unmatched. CDR3 coding DNA: TGCGCCAGCAGAGGTTACCTAGCGGAACAAGAGACCCAGTACTTC. Translation gives CASRGYLAEQETQYF.

V gene TRBV2 combines with J gene TRBJ2-1, with 7 bases lining up with TRBD1. After removal of 6 bases from V and 1 base from J, the junction contained 3 bases not matched to a gene. The germline V gene has CDR1 SNHLY and CDR2 FYNNEI. This CDR3 has 14 amino acids. Written as DNA, the CDR3 is TGTGCCAGCAGAGACAGGGTTTCCTACAATGAGCAGTTCTTC. This gives the protein CASRDRVSYNEQFF.